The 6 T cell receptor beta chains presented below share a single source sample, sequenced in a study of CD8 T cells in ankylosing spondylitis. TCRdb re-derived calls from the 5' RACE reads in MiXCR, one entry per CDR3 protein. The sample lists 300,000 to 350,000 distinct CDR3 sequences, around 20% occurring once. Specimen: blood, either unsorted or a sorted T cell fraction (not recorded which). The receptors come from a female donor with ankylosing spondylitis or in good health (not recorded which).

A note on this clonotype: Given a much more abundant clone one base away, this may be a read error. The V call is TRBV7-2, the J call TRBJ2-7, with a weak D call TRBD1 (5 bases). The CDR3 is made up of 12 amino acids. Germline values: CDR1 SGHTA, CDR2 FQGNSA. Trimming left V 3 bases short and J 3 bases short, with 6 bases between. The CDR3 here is CASSFDSYEQYF. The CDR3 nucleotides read TGTGCCAGCAGCTTCGACAGCTACGAGCAGTACTTC.

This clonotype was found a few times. The CDR3 sequence is CAISESYQETQYF. DNA for the CDR3: TGTGCCATCTCAGAATCGTACCAAGAGACCCAGTACTTC. The chain uses TRBV10-3 and TRBJ2-5; D is uncertain. This CDR3 comprises 13 residues. Trimming took off 8 bases at V and 0 bases at J, with 10 bases between the two ends. Germline lookup yields CDR1 ENHRY and CDR2 SYGVKD.

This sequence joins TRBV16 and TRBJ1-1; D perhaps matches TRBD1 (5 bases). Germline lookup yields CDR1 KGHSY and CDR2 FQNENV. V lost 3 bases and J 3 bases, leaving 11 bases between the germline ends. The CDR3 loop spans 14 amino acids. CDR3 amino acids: CASSHKRGDTEAFF. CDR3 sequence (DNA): TGTGCCAGCAGCCATAAAAGGGGTGACACTGAAGCTTTCTTT.

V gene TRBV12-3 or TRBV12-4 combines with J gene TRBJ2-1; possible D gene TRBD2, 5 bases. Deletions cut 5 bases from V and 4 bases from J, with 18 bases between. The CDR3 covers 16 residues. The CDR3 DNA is TGTGCCAGCAGTCCTCTCGTCAAGCGGATATACAATGAGCAGTTCTTC. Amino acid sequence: CASSPLVKRIYNEQFF.

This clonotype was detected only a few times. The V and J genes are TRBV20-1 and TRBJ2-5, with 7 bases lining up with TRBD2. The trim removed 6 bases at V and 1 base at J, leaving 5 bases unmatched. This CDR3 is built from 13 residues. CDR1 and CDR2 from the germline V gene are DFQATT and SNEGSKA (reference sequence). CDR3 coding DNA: TGCAGTGCACCGGGGACTACCCAAGAGACCCAGTACTTC. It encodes CSAPGTTQETQYF.

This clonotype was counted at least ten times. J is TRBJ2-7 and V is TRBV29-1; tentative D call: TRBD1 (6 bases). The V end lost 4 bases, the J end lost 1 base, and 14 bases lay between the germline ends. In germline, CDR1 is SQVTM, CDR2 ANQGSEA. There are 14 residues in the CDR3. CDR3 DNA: TGCAGCGTTGTCCCGACAGGAGGATCCTACGAGCAGTACTTC. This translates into CSVVPTGGSYEQYF.